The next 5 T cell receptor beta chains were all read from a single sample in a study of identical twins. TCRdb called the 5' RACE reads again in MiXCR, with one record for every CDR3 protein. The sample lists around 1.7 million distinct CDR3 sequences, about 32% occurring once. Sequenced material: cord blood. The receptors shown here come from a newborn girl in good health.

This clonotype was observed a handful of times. The CDR3 nucleotides read TGTGCCAGCAGTACAAACAGGGATTGGCACTATGGCTACACCTTC. It specifies CASSTNRDWHYGYTF. The chain is built from TRBV12-3 or TRBV12-4 and TRBJ1-2, with TRBD1 as a possible D gene (6 bases). CDR3 length: 15 residues. V gave up 5 bases and J gave up 3 bases, with 16 bases separating them.

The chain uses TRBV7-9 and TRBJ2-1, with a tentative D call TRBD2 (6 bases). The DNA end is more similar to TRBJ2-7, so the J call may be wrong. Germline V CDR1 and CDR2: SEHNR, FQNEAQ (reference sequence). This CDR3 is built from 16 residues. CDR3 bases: TGTGCCAGCAGCTTGCGGGGAGGACGGTCCTACAATGGGCAGTACTTC. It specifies CASSLRGGRSYNGQYF.

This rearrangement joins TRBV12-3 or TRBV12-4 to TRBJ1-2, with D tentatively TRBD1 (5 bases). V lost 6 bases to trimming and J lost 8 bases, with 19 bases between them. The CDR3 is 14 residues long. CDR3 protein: CASSPLRGRGGYTF. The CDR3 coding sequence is TGTGCCAGCAGCCCGCTTAGGGGACGGGGGGGCTACACCTTC.

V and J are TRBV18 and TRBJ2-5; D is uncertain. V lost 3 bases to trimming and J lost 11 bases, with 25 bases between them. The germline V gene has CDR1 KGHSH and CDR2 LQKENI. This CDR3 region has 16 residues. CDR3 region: CASSPVLGRSYNEQYF. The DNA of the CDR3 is TGTGCCAGCTCACCGGTTCTAGGTAGAAGCTACAATGAGCAGTACTTC.

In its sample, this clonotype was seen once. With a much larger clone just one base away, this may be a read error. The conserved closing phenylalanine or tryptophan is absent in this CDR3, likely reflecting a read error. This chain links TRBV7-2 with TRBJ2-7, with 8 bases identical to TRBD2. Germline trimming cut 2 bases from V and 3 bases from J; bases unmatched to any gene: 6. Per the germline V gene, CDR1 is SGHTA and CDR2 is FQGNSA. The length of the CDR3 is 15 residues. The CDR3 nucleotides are TGTGCCAGCAGCTTATACGGCGGGGGGCACTACGAGCAGTACTCC. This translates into CASSLYGGGHYEQYS.